This T cell receptor beta chain was profiled in a study of T cells after yellow fever vaccination. This clonotype has more than one count but fewer than ten. The CDR3 runs 14 residues. Germline-derived CDR1 and CDR2 are LGHNA and YNFKEQ. V was trimmed by 0 bases and J by 11 bases, leaving 11 bases between them. Using its own MiXCR run on the 5' RACE reads, TCRdb lists one record per CDR3 protein. The data show roughly 330,000 distinct CDR3 sequences, about 6.6% seen once. This rearrangement joins TRBV4-2 to TRBJ1-6; D is unclear. The origin of this receptor is a man aged 18 to 29 who received the YFV17D yellow fever vaccine. The sequencing used PBMCs, collected approximately 40 days after the first yellow fever vaccination. This CDR3 is CASSQDSGSPPLHF. As DNA, the CDR3 is TGTGCCAGCAGCCAAGATTCCGGGTCTCCACCCCTCCACTTT.